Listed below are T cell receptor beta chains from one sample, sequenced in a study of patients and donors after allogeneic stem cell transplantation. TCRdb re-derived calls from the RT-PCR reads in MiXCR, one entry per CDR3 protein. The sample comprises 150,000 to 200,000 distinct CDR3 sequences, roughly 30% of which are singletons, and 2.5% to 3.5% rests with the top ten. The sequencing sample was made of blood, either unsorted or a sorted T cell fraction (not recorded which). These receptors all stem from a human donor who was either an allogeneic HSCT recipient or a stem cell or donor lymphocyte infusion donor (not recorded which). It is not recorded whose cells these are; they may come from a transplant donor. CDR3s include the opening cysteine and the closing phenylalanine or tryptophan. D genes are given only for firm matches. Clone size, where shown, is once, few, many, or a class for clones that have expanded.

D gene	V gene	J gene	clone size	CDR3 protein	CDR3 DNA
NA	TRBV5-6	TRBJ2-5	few	CASSFRIERQETQYF	TGTGCCAGCAGCTTTCGTATCGAGCGGCAAGAGACCCAGTACTTC
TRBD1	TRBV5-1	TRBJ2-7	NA	CASSPGQGWGLVYEQYF	TGCGCCAGCAGCCCGGGACAGGGTTGGGGGTTAGTCTACGAGCAGTACTTC
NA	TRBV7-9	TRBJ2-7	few	CASSLGPGSTATYEQYF	TGTGCCAGCAGCTTAGGCCCAGGCTCGACTGCGACCTACGAGCAGTACTTC
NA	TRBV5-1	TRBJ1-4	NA	CASRKGPSATNEKLFF	TGCGCCAGCAGGAAGGGACCTTCTGCAACTAATGAAAAACTGTTTTTT
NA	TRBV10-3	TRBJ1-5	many	CAISDAGQPNQPQHF	TGTGCCATCAGTGATGCAGGACAGCCCAATCAGCCCCAGCATTTT
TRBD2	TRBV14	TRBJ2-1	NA	CASSQVLGLAGGREQFF	TGTGCCAGCAGCCAAGTCCTTGGACTAGCGGGAGGTCGGGAGCAGTTCTTC
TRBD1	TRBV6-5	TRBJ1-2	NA	CASSYGDAGQLYGYTF	TGTGCCAGCAGTTACGGTGATGCGGGACAGCTCTATGGCTACACCTTC
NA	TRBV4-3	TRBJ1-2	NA	CASSQHGGPYGYTF	TGCGCCAGCAGCCAACACGGAGGGCCATATGGCTACACCTTC
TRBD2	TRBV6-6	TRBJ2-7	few	CASSGTSGSYEQYF	TGTGCCAGCAGTGGGACTAGCGGCTCCTACGAGCAGTACTTC
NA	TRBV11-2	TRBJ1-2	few	CASSSLGGVYGYTF	TGTGCCAGCAGCTCCCTGGGGGGGGTTTATGGCTACACCTTC
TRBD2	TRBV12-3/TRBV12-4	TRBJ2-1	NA	CASSFPSGSLGEQFF	TGTGCCAGCAGTTTCCCTAGCGGGAGTCTAGGTGAGCAGTTCTTC
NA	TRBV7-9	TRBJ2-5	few	CASSLTTGLQTQYF	TGTGCCAGCAGCTTAACCACAGGGTTACAGACCCAGTACTTC
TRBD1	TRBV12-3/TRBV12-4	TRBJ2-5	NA	CASTRGQGAETQYF	TGTGCCAGCACCAGAGGACAGGGGGCTGAGACCCAGTACTTC
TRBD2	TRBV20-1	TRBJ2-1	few	CSANGGSSYNEQFF	TGCAGTGCTAACGGGGGGAGCTCCTACAATGAGCAGTTCTTC
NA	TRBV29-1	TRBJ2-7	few	CSVDTGSHPYEQYF	TGCAGCGTTGATACAGGGTCGCACCCCTACGAGCAGTACTTC